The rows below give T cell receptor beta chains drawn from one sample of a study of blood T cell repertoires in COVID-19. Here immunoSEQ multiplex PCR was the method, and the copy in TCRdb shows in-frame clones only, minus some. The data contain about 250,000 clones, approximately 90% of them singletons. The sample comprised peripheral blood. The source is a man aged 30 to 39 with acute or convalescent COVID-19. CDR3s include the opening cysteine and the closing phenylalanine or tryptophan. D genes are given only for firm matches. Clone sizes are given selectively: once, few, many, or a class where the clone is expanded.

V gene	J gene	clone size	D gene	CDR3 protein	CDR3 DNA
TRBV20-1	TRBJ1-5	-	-	CSARGRQPQHF	TGCAGTGCTCGGGGGAGACAGCCCCAGCATTTT
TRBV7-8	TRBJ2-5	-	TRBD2	CASSLERGTTIQETQYF	TGTGCCAGCAGCTTAGAACGGGGGACTACTATACAAGAGACCCAGTACTTC
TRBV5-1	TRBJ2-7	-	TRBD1	CASSQRTGRTRTYEQYF	TGCGCCAGCAGCCAAAGGACAGGCCGGACGCGGACCTACGAGCAGTACTTC
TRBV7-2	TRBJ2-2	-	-	CASSLEAGSGTGELFF	TGTGCCAGCAGCTTAGAGGCAGGGTCCGGGACCGGGGAGCTGTTTTTT
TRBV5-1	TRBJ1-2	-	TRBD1	CASSTGDRGNYGYTF	TGCGCCAGCAGCACCGGGGACAGGGGTAACTATGGCTACACCTTC
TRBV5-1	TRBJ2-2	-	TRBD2	CASSYGGGNTGELFF	TGCGCCAGCAGCTATGGCGGGGGTAACACCGGGGAGCTGTTTTTT
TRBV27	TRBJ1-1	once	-	CASSLWLGGSSEAFF	TGTGCCAGCAGTTTATGGTTAGGAGGGTCGTCTGAAGCTTTCTTT
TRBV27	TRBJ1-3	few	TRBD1	CASSSQGAGNTIYF	TGTGCCAGCAGCTCGCAGGGGGCTGGAAACACCATATATTTT
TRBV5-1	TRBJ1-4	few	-	CASSFSGVGEKLFF	TGCGCCAGCAGCTTTTCGGGGGTCGGCGAAAAACTGTTTTTT
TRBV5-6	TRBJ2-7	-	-	CASSFIGAPLPEQYF	TGTGCCAGCAGCTTTATAGGGGCGCCGTTACCCGAGCAGTACTTC
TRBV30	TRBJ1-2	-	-	CACPDTNYGYTF	TGTGCCTGCCCGGACACCAACTATGGCTACACCTTC
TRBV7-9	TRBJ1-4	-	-	CASSSTGPGVKLFF	TGTGCCAGCAGCTCCACGGGCCCCGGGGTAAAACTGTTTTTT
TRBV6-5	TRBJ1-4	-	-	CASSYSGVQGEKLFF	TGTGCCAGCAGTTACTCAGGGGTTCAAGGTGAAAAACTGTTTTTT
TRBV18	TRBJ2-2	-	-	CASSPRGGADTGELFF	TGTGCCAGCTCTCCAAGGGGGGGCGCGGACACCGGGGAGCTGTTTTTT
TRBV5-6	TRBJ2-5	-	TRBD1	CASSLGGGSKTQYF	TGTGCCAGCAGCTTGGGAGGGGGCTCGAAGACCCAGTACTTC
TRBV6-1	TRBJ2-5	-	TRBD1	CASSETWTGQGQYF	TGTGCCAGCAGTGAAACCTGGACAGGGCAAGGGCAATACTTC